This entry lists 29 T cell receptor beta chains sequenced from one sample in a study of blood T cell repertoires in COVID-19 (dated by TCRdb to 2019 to 2021). Preparation of the library involved the immunoSEQ multiplex PCR assay. TCRdb obtained this table from immuneACCESS and retained in-frame rearrangements with V and J assigned. These tables miss some clones; where compared with another copy, unresolved V genes account for less than half of the shortfall, and the remainder is unexplained. For this sample the table gives about 89,000 clones, of which 55% to 75% were detected only once. In total, the top ten clones hold 14% of the sample. Input material: peripheral blood. The receptors shown here come from a woman older than 75 with acute or convalescent COVID-19.

This clone showed up just a few times. The chain couples TRBV7-6 to TRBJ2-1, with 15 bases fitting TRBD2. The CDR3 length is 17 residues. Germline lookup yields CDR1 SGHVS and CDR2 FNYEAQ. V shed 5 bases, J shed 4 bases, and the junction held 6 bases outside the gene matches. CDR3 nucleotides: TGTGCCAGCAGCAGGCGGACTAGCGGGGGGGCGTACAATGAGCAGTTCTTC. The encoded protein is CASSRRTSGGAYNEQFF.

This clone was detected only once. The chain employs TRBV5-4 and TRBJ1-2, with D tentatively TRBD1 (5 bases). V shed 10 bases and J shed 2 bases, with 12 bases lying between them. CDR3 length equals 12 residues. The germline CDR1 and CDR2 sequences are SGHNT and YYREEE (reference sequence). For the CDR3, the DNA is TGTGCCGGGGGGAGACTAAACTATGGCTACACCTTC. Protein sequence: CAGGRLNYGYTF.

The V call is TRBV10-3, the J call TRBJ2-7; 8 bases agree with TRBD1. The CDR3 sequence is 15 residues long. CDR1 and CDR2 from the germline V gene are ENHRY and SYGVKD. With 2 bases clipped from V and 7 bases from J, the junction kept 10 bases outside the gene matches. The CDR3 bases are TGTGCCATCAGTGAGGATTTGACAGGGGCAGGAGAGCAGTACTTC. This encodes CAISEDLTGAGEQYF.

The chain has TRBV7-9 and TRBJ2-5; the D is unclear. Germline V gene data show CDR1 as SEHNR and CDR2 as FQNEAQ (reference sequence). This CDR3 has 15 residues. V shed 0 bases and J shed 5 bases, with 13 bases lying between them. CDR3: CASSLAAERWETQYF. The CDR3 region has the DNA TGTGCCAGCAGCTTAGCTGCAGAGCGATGGGAGACCCAGTACTTC. The full variable domain, its missing parts supplied by reference TRBV7-9 and TRBJ2-5, is DTGVSQNPRHKITKRGQNVTFRCDPISEHNRLYWYRQTLGQGPEFLTYFQNEAQLEKSRLLSDRFSAERPKGSFSTLEIQRTEQGDSAMYLCASSLAAERWETQYFGPGTRLLVL.

The count of this clone is one. This sequence joins TRBV18 and TRBJ1-4; 8 bases are shared with TRBD1. The CDR3 sequence is 16 residues long. From germline, CDR1 is KGHSH and CDR2 LQKENI. V lost 2 bases, J lost 6 bases, and 8 bases stayed unmatched. The CDR3 DNA sequence: TGTGCCAGCTCACCAAATACCGGGACAGGAGATGAAAAACTGTTTTTT. It yields the protein CASSPNTGTGDEKLFF.

The genes are TRBV2 and TRBJ2-1, with TRBD2 identical over 8 bases. J gave up 8 bases and V 3 bases, and 6 bases lay outside the gene matches. Germline loops: CDR1 SNHLY, CDR2 FYNNEI. The CDR3 length is 14 residues. CDR3 amino acids: CASSDRRGADEQFF. The CDR3 nucleotides read TGTGCCAGCAGTGATAGGCGGGGGGCAGATGAGCAGTTCTTC.

This chain links TRBV5-1 with TRBJ2-5, with D perhaps matching TRBD2 (7 bases). Trimming shortened V by 0 bases and J by 3 bases, and 9 bases separated the two germline ends. CDR3 length equals 14 residues. Germline V CDR1 and CDR2: SGHRS, YFSETQ. The CDR3 loop is CASSLGGGEETQYF. The CDR3 nucleotides are TGCGCCAGCAGCTTGGGAGGGGGGGAAGAGACCCAGTACTTC.

This clone has only one observation. CDR3 sequence: CASSPRRAQETQYF. CDR3 nucleotides: TGTGCCAGCAGCCCACGGAGGGCGCAAGAGACCCAGTACTTC. The gene calls are TRBV13 and TRBJ2-5; the D gene is possibly TRBD2 (6 bases). CDR3 length equals 14 residues. Trimming cost V 5 bases and J 2 bases, with 12 bases left between them. Germline V gene data show CDR1 as PRHDT and CDR2 as FYEKMQ (reference sequence).

The gene calls are TRBV10-3 and TRBJ2-1; 7 nucleotides line up with TRBD2. There are 15 residues in the CDR3. Germline V CDR1 and CDR2: ENHRY, SYGVKD. V gave up 3 bases and J gave up 8 bases; unmatched junction bases: 10. CDR3 coding DNA: TGTGCCATCAGTGACCGCACCCTTGGGGGGGATGAGCAGTTCTTC. It codes for CAISDRTLGGDEQFF.

J is TRBJ1-4 and V is TRBV7-3; the D is unclear. Trimming took off 5 bases at V and 7 bases at J, with 17 bases between the two ends. This CDR3 spans 15 amino acids. Germline CDR1 and CDR2: SGHTA and FQGTGA. The chain's CDR3 is CASSANRGPGEKLFF. The CDR3 DNA is TGTGCCAGCAGCGCAAACCGGGGTCCGGGTGAAAAACTGTTTTTT.

This clone was detected once. The gene calls are TRBV21-1 and TRBJ1-2. TRBV21-1 counts as a pseudogene. The CDR3 loop spans 22 amino acids. In nucleotides, the CDR3 is TGTGCCAGCAGCAAAGGCGCGGGGGATAGACGTCCTGGGTTCCACAGCTACTATGGCTACACCTTC. This gives the protein CASSKGAGDRRPGFHSYYGYTF.

This chain links TRBV27 with TRBJ1-5; 7 nucleotides agree with TRBD1. The CDR3 has 17 residues. Looked up from germline, CDR1 is MNHEY and CDR2 is SMNVEV (reference sequence). V shed 7 bases and J 3 bases; nucleotides not matched to a gene: 15. Here the CDR3 reads CASTNPGGTSANQPQHF. CDR3 in DNA: TGTGCCAGCACCAATCCAGGGGGGACGTCGGCCAATCAGCCCCAGCATTTT.

The chain joins TRBV4-2 to TRBJ1-5, with D perhaps matching TRBD1 (5 bases). The V end was cut by 6 bases, the J end by 4 bases, with 10 bases between. The CDR3 loop spans 13 amino acids. Germline V gene data show CDR1 as LGHNA and CDR2 as YNFKEQ. CDR3 amino acids: CASRATANQPQHF. Here the CDR3 DNA reads TGTGCCAGCAGGGCGACAGCTAATCAGCCCCAGCATTTT.

V and J are TRBV5-1 and TRBJ1-1; D is possibly TRBD1 (6 bases). The CDR3 extends over 14 amino acids. Germline V lookup: CDR1 SGHRS, CDR2 YFSETQ. V dropped 7 bases and J dropped 0 bases, with 13 bases sitting between them. CDR3 sequence (DNA): TGCGCCAGCTTCAAGACAGGCTTGAACACTGAAGCTTTCTTT. The encoded protein is CASFKTGLNTEAFF.

J is TRBJ2-7 and V is TRBV12-3 or TRBV12-4; D is possibly TRBD2 (5 bases). CDR3 length equals 12 residues. Trimming removed 2 bases at V and 6 bases at J, with 8 bases between. Written as DNA, the CDR3 is TGTGCCAGCAGTTTATCGGGGTTCGAGCAGTACTTC. Its protein product is CASSLSGFEQYF.

This clone was recorded a few times. V is TRBV28 and J is TRBJ2-7; TRBD1 is a possible D gene (5 bases). V was trimmed by 5 bases and J by 1 base, leaving 18 bases between them. CDR3 length: 16 residues. The germline CDR1 and CDR2 sequences are MDHEN and SYDVKM. The CDR3 reads CASSPNGHRSSYEQYF. The CDR3 nucleotides read TGTGCCAGCAGTCCAAACGGACACCGTTCATCCTACGAGCAGTACTTC.

Only one count was recorded for this clone. This rearrangement joins TRBV7-8 to TRBJ2-7; D is unresolved. V was clipped by 8 bases and J by 5 bases, with 19 bases between them. The CDR3 runs 14 residues. Germline loops: CDR1 SGHVS, CDR2 FQNEAQ. CDR3 sequence: CASRKRQLNDEQYF. The CDR3, as DNA: TGTGCCAGCCGAAAGAGGCAACTCAATGACGAGCAGTACTTC.

This clone was counted a few times. The chain joins TRBV7-9 to TRBJ1-4, with TRBD1 identical over 8 bases. CDR1 is SEHNR and CDR2 is FQNEAQ in the germline V gene (reference sequence). Trimming cost V 6 bases and J 4 bases; bases outside gene matches: 7. CDR3 length: 15 amino acids. The CDR3 nucleotides are TGTGCCAGCAGACTCGGACAGGGTGTTAATGAAAAACTGTTTTTT. Translated, it gives CASRLGQGVNEKLFF.

There are a few counts of this clone. This chain joins TRBV28 and TRBJ1-1, with unresolved D. This CDR3 has 15 residues. CDR1 and CDR2 (germline): MDHEN, SYDVKM. V was shortened by 5 bases and J by 2 bases, with 15 bases between the two germline ends. The CDR3 DNA follows: TGTGCCAGCAGTCTCTCTTCGGGGTTAAACACTGAAGCTTTCTTT. Translating gives CASSLSSGLNTEAFF.

The gene calls are TRBV19 and TRBJ2-7, with TRBD2 matching over 9 bases. This CDR3 is built from 17 residues. Germline trimming cut 6 bases from V and 1 base from J; bases unmatched to any gene: 13. Germline V CDR1 and CDR2: LNHDA, SQIVND (reference sequence). In DNA, the CDR3 is TGTGCCAGTAGGATTACTAGCGGGTTGGACGGGTCCTACGAGCAGTACTTC. Residues: CASRITSGLDGSYEQYF.

The chain combines TRBV10-3 with TRBJ2-7, with TRBD2 identical over 8 bases. Germline-derived CDR1 and CDR2 are ENHRY and SYGVKD. CDR3 length: 13 amino acids. With V trimmed by 10 bases and J by 4 bases, 9 bases remained unmatched. CDR3 loop: CATAGTSSYEQYF. CDR3 sequence (DNA): TGTGCCACCGCCGGGACTAGTAGTTACGAGCAGTACTTC.

The V and J genes are TRBV18 and TRBJ1-1, with 8 bases lining up with TRBD1. The ends lost 2 bases at V and 4 bases at J; junction bases unmatched: 9. Germline V gene lookup returns CDR1 KGHSH and CDR2 LQKENI. CDR3 length equals 16 residues. The CDR3 reads CASSPSDRALLTEAFF. As DNA, the CDR3 is TGTGCCAGCTCACCATCGGACAGGGCCTTGCTCACTGAAGCTTTCTTT.

V is TRBV5-1 and J is TRBJ1-2; 9 bases are shared with TRBD1. There are 14 residues in the CDR3. With 3 bases clipped from V and 2 bases from J, the junction kept 2 bases outside the gene matches. Germline CDR1 is SGHRS and CDR2 is YFSETQ. The CDR3 coding sequence is TGCGCCAGCAGCTGGGGGACAGGGAACTATGGCTACACCTTC. It translates to CASSWGTGNYGYTF.

V is TRBV11-3 and J is TRBJ1-1; D remains unclear. The V gene's germline CDR1 is SGHNT and CDR2 YENEEA. CDR3 size: 13 residues. Trimming removed 5 bases from V and 4 bases from J, with 11 bases in between. CDR3 region: CASSPGMGTEAFF. The DNA of the CDR3 is TGTGCCAGCAGCCCAGGCATGGGCACTGAAGCTTTCTTT.

V and J are TRBV6-6 and TRBJ1-1; possibly TRBD1 for D (6 bases). CDR1 is MNHNY, CDR2 SVGAGI, per germline (reference sequence). V lost 5 bases, J lost 1 base, and 14 bases lay in between. The CDR3 is 15 amino acids. For the CDR3, the DNA is TGTGCCAGCAGTCCCCGACAGGTGACGAACACTGAAGCTTTCTTT. This translates into CASSPRQVTNTEAFF.

V is TRBV20-1 and J is TRBJ2-7, with a possible D match to TRBD1 (5 bases). V was clipped by 3 bases and J by 0 bases, with 12 bases between them. In germline, CDR1 is DFQATT, CDR2 SNEGSKA (reference sequence). The CDR3 covers 14 residues. CDR3 nucleotides: TGCAGTGCTAGTAGTCCTCAGGGCTCCTACGAGCAGTACTTC. Residues: CSASSPQGSYEQYF.

The chain uses TRBV6-5 and TRBJ1-5, with D possibly matching TRBD1 (6 bases). There are 14 residues in the CDR3. V lost 8 bases to trimming and J lost 6 bases, with 17 bases between them. In germline, CDR1 is MNHEY, CDR2 SVGAGI. The CDR3 is CASSRQGISQPQHF. CDR3 in DNA: TGTGCCAGCTCCCGCCAGGGGATTAGTCAGCCCCAGCATTTT.

This clone was counted ten times or more. The rearrangement uses TRBV7-2 and TRBJ1-3, with 9 bases fitting TRBD1. Per the germline V gene, CDR1 is SGHTA and CDR2 is FQGNSA. V shed 1 base and J 4 bases; nucleotides not matched to a gene: 2. The CDR3 totals 15 residues. The CDR3 sequence is CASSLEGQGGNTIYF. The CDR3 DNA is TGTGCCAGCAGCTTAGAGGGACAGGGAGGAAACACCATATATTTT.

The chain combines TRBV11-2 with TRBJ1-1; no firm D call. The CDR3 totals 14 residues. The V end lost 5 bases, the J end lost 5 bases, and 15 bases lay between the germline ends. In germline, CDR1 is SGHAT, CDR2 FQNNGV. The CDR3 bases are TGTGCCAGCAGCACGGAGGGCAGACGGACTGAAGCTTTCTTT. Its protein product is CASSTEGRRTEAFF.